This T cell receptor (beta chain) was captured in a study of shared clonotypes between healthy human individuals. V was clipped by 0 bases and J by 5 bases, with 7 bases between them. The germline V gene has CDR1 MNHEY and CDR2 SVGAGI. The CDR3 contains 13 residues. Study outcomes and limitations: Naive subsets, compared against memory subsets, generally had larger estimated richness values.

Donors were healthy HIV-negative adults without recent acute infections or vaccinations. About this clone: What it recognizes is unknown. The sample contains more than one DNA sequence encoding this CDR3.

Profiling relied on immunoSEQ multiplex PCR, and the TCRdb table lists in-frame clones only, not all of them. There are some 2,500,000 clones in the sample; 85% to 95% occur only once, and 0.37% lies in the top ten. The specimen sequenced was naive CD4+ T cells from PBMCs. The sample's subset: CD45RA+ positively selected. This sequence joins TRBV6-5 and TRBJ2-5; D not resolved. This TCR was recovered from a man younger than 35 in good health. Some clones in this sample may be carry-over from other donors' samples. The DNA of the CDR3 is TGTGCCAGCAGTTACTCAGGCTCCGAGACCCAGTACTTC. Amino acids: CASSYSGSETQYF.